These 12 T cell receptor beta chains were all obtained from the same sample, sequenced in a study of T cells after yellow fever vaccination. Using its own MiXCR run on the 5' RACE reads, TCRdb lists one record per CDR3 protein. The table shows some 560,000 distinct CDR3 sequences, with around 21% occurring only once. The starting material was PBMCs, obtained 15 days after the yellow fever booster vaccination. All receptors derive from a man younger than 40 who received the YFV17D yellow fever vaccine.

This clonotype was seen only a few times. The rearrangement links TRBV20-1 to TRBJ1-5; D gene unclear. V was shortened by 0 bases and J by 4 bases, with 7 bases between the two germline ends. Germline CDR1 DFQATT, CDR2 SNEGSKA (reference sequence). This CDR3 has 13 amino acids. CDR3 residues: CSARDFRNQPQHF. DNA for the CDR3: TGCAGTGCTAGAGATTTTCGGAATCAGCCCCAGCATTTT.

This chain's CDR3 is CSVLGQGPGELFF. CDR3 nucleotides: TGCAGCGTTCTGGGACAGGGTCCCGGGGAGCTGTTTTTT. This chain links TRBV29-1 with TRBJ2-2; TRBD1 matches at 9 bases. This CDR3 has 13 residues. With V trimmed by 5 bases and J by 6 bases, 4 bases remained unmatched. Germline V gives CDR1 SQVTM, CDR2 ANQGSEA.

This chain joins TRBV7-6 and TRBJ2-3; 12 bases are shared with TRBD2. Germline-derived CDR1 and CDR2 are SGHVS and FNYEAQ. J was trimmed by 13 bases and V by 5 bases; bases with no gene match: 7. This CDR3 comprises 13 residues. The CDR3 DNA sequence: TGTGCCAGCAGCGCCGGGACTAGCGGGCTGAAGTATTTT. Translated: CASSAGTSGLKYF.

As DNA, the CDR3 is TGCAGTGCTAGAGATCCTGGCGGGAGCGCCTACGAGCAGTACTTC. It specifies CSARDPGGSAYEQYF. This chain joins TRBV20-1 and TRBJ2-7, with 7 bases lining up with TRBD2. V was pared by 0 bases and J by 2 bases, with 7 bases of the junction left unmatched. Germline V CDR1 and CDR2: DFQATT, SNEGSKA (reference sequence). The CDR3 is 15 residues long.

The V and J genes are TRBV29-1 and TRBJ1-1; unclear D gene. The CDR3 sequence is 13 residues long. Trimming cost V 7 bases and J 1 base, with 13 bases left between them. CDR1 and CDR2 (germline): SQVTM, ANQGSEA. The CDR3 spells CSAEYISNTEAFF. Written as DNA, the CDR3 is TGCAGCGCTGAGTACATTTCGAACACTGAAGCTTTCTTT.

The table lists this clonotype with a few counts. The CDR3 DNA sequence: TGCGCCAGCAGCTTGGCTCTACGGACCACTGAAGCTTTCTTT. Residues: CASSLALRTTEAFF. The V gene is TRBV5-1, the J gene TRBJ1-1, with D unclear. There are 14 residues in the CDR3. Germline V CDR1 and CDR2: SGHRS, YFSETQ. V shed 0 bases and J shed 4 bases, with 10 bases lying between them.

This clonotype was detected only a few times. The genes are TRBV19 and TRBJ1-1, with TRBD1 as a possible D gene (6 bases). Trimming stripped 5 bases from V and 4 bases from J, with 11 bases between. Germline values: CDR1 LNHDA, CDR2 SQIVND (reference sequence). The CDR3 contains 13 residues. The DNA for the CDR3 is TGTGCCAGTAGTGGACAGCTGTCCACTGAAGCTTTCTTT. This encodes CASSGQLSTEAFF.

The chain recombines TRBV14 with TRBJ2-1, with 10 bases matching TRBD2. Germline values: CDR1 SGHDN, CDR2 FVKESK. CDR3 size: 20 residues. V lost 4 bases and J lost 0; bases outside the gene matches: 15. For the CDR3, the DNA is TGTGCCAGCAGCCTACCAGCGGGAGGGCCCACACCGAGCTCCTACAATGAGCAGTTCTTC. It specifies CASSLPAGGPTPSSYNEQFF.

CDR3 amino acids: CASRISGSSYNEQFF. DNA of the CDR3: TGTGCCAGCAGAATTTCCGGGAGTTCCTACAATGAGCAGTTCTTC. V and J are TRBV27 and TRBJ2-1, with D perhaps TRBD2 (6 bases). The CDR3 runs 15 residues. V lost 6 bases and J lost 1, with 13 bases in between. CDR1 and CDR2 from the germline V gene are MNHEY and SMNVEV (reference sequence).

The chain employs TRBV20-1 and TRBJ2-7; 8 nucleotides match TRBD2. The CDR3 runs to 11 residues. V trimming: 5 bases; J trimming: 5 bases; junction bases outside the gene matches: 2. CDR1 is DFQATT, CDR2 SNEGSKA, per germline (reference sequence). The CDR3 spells CSAFSGNEQYF. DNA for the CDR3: TGCAGTGCTTTTAGCGGGAACGAGCAGTACTTC.

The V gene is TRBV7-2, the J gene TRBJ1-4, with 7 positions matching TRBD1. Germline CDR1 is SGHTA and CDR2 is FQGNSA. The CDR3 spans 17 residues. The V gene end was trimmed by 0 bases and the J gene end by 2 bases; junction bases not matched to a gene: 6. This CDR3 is CASSLARLTGTNEKLFF. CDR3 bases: TGTGCCAGCAGCTTAGCGCGGTTGACAGGGACTAATGAAAAACTGTTTTTT.

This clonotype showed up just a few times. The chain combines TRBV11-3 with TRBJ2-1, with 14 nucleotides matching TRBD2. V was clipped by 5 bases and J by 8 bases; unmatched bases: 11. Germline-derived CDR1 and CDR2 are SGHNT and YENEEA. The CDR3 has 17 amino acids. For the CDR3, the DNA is TGTGCCAGCAGCACCAGGACAGGGACTAGCGGGAGTGATGAGCAGTTCTTC. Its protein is CASSTRTGTSGSDEQFF.